What follows is one TCR beta chain and its context. What it recognizes is unknown. The V end was cut by 8 bases, the J end by 2 bases, with 16 bases between. The CDR3 covers 14 residues. Germline V gene sequence: CDR1 MNHEY, CDR2 SMNVEV (reference sequence). The source of the sample is a study of cytomegalovirus exposure and HLA in healthy donors. Overall study findings and caveats: Researchers reported in a later analysis that a missense DCLRE1C variant was tied to TCR beta V- and J-gene trimming.

60 Vbeta and 13 Jbeta primers were used in PCR. Method: immunoSEQ multiplex PCR; TCRdb's copy keeps in-frame clones and lacks some. The table records 90,000 to 100,000 clones, approximately 80% of them present only once. Sequencing used PBMCs. The chain is built from TRBV27 and TRBJ2-7; D is undetermined. The sequence came from a woman in her sixties or seventies in good health and CMV-seronegative. In nucleotides, the CDR3 is TGTGCCAGCTCCCCTAGACGTTTTACCTACGAGCAGTACTTC. This codes for CASSPRRFTYEQYF.